Given below is one T cell receptor beta chain in context. Its antigen is unidentified. The sample comes from a study of cytomegalovirus exposure and HLA in healthy donors. The repertoire was sequenced with immunoSEQ multiplex PCR; TCRdb's copy has only in-frame clones and lacks some. The sample holds approximately 200,000 clones, about 81% seen once. General study results and limits: As confirmed in vitro, a few CMV-associated chains were specific for CMV antigens. In a later analysis, first-cohort TCR clusters were found to tend to co-occur in the 130 or so validation repertoires.

This clonotype was obtained from a woman aged 25-40 years in good health and CMV-seronegative. The sample consisted of PBMCs.

The CDR3 sequence is CASSKVLTNEKLFF. Here the CDR3 DNA reads TGTGCCAGCAGCAAAGTACTAACTAATGAAAAACTGTTTTTT. V gene TRBV28 combines with J gene TRBJ1-4, with D uncertain. V gave up 6 bases and J gave up 1 base, with 9 bases separating them. This CDR3 region has 14 residues. The germline V gene encodes CDR1 MDHEN and CDR2 SYDVKM.